The present entry profiles one TCR beta chain with its context. This clonotype was observed a few times. Its antigen is still unknown. No base quality information exists; no much larger clone differs at one position. The TCR beta CDR3 regions were amplified from the RNA transcripts. For the first round of RT-PCR on the TCR CDR3, the HTBI primer set was used together with the Qiagen OneStep RT-PCR kit. Libraries were constructed in a second round of multiplex PCR, after which size selection and purification were performed. The libraries were sequenced on an Illumina HiSeq2000 using paired-end 100 bp reads. From the authors' description of their analysis: SOAPnuke was used to process the raw data, throwing out any read that contained adapters or uncalled bases, had a mean Phred below 15, or lacked an exact constant-primer or identifier match. High-quality paired reads were merged using COPE v1.2.5, and each unique nucleotide sequence was defined as a clonotype. MiTCR v1.1 was used to align the clonotypes against IMGT TRBV, TRBD and TRBJ reference segments. The analysis included only V-J combinations with a frequency above 0.0001, which together covered roughly 99% of the repertoires. A TCS score was defined as the ratio between F50 (clonal expansion) and ExV (chaos), using BLOSUM62-based TCRdist between CDR3 peptides within each V-J. Welch's t-statistics and random forest reduced several hundred V-J features to roughly 13, which were used in a naive Bayes classifier (R e1071). Thyroid-blood repertoire similarity was quantified with the Morisita-Horn index. The public reads were quality trimmed at Q25 with fastp and then assembled into clones with MiXCR by TCRdb, keeping productive beta chains. Under each unique CDR3 protein, matching rows form one entry showing the most common genes and DNA. It is TCRdb's table, rather than the study itself, that gives the V and J calls and clone size. The sample table records around 800,000 distinct CDR3 sequences; 38% of these occur just once. Over 8% of the sample lies in the top ten.

This sample was included in a study of T cells in Graves' hyperthyroidism and ophthalmopathy (dated by TCRdb to 2018 to 2020). With respect to the entire study: Peripheral blood samples were taken at the time of initial diagnosis, prior to any treatment. To identify TCR V-J signatures that set the groups apart, the researchers used a discovery cohort of 100 patients, made up of some 41 with Graves' ophthalmopathy and 57 with stable Graves' hyperthyroidism. Prospective prediction of ophthalmopathy was tested in an independent validation cohort of 18 to 20 hyperthyroidism patients and 17 patients who later progressed to ophthalmopathy. The roughly 91 discovery patients were randomly divided into training and test sets at a 7:3 ratio. In over five Graves' hyperthyroidism patients, the study also compared T-cell repertoires from thyroid tissue with T-cell repertoires from blood. Once sampling was done, hyperthyroidism patients were given methimazole at a starting dose of 30 mg daily, whereas ophthalmopathy patients were given high-dose intravenous methylprednisolone. The paper reports TCR Vbeta CDR3 sequencing of some 140 peripheral blood samples: 43 ophthalmopathy, around 80 hyperthyroidism and around 17 progressor patients. The study at large found these results: In cross-validation, a model built on a 13 V-J signature told ophthalmopathy apart from stable hyperthyroidism with under 90% sensitivity and 81% to 82% specificity, and in testing the same model reached 80%/75%. In validation, progression to ophthalmopathy was predicted by the model with roughly 71% sensitivity and approximately 78% specificity, a median of approximately 6.5 months before onset. Most expanded thyroid clonotypes (frequency above 0.001) were also detected in blood, a finding suggesting that blood repertoires may reflect thyroid immune responses. Sample size was not statistically predetermined, and investigators were not blinded to group allocation.

Graves' hyperthyroidism was defined as stable when no progression to ophthalmopathy occurred over 18 months of follow-up. The hyperthyroidism patients were between 18 and 65 years old and newly diagnosed, with a disease duration of less than 2 months. Any patient with an uncontrolled infection, another autoimmune disease, pregnancy or lactation was excluded. Clinical symptoms, serum thyroxine and TRAb, thyroid ultrasound, and orbital computed tomography formed the basis for the diagnoses. PBMCs were separated from roughly 9.6 ml of fresh peripheral blood using Ficoll-Paque density gradient centrifugation. Trizol reagent was used to extract total RNA, and RNA quality was then checked on an Agilent 2100 Bioanalyzer. CDR1 and CDR2 are drawn from the germline V gene: LGHNA, YSLEER. The cysteine opens and the phenylalanine closes a CDR3 of 15 amino acids. The sequence is cut down to CDR3 DNA, 45 bases in frame from base 1. A distance of 9 bases separates the germline ends of V and J, which lose 0 bases and 4 bases respectively.

The clonotype comes from a man younger than 35 with Graves' hyperthyroidism. The V and J genes are TRBV4-3 and TRBJ2-2, and perhaps TRBD2 as D gene, on 5 matching bases. Sequencing was carried out using blood. The DNA reads TGCGCCAGCAGCCAAGAAGCAAGCGGCACCGGGGAGCTGTTTTTT. It specifies CASSQEASGTGELFF.